This T cell receptor (beta chain) was retrieved from a study of cytomegalovirus exposure and HLA in healthy donors. The study, taken as a whole, reports: Later analysis associated a missense DCLRE1C variant with TCR beta V- and J-gene trimming.

Worth noting for this clone: Its specificity is not known.

Both 60 Vbeta primers and 13 Jbeta primers went into the PCR. Sequencing was performed with immunoSEQ multiplex PCR; in TCRdb, only in-frame clones are kept and a portion is missing. The data hold 150,000 to 200,000 clones, with about 79% observed a single time. The sample comprised PBMCs. The clonotype was recovered from a female donor in good health and CMV-seronegative.

As DNA, the CDR3 is TGTGCCAGCACCCCGATGGGGGGGAGTGCTAGCACAGATACGCAGTATTTT. Protein sequence: CASTPMGGSASTDTQYF. The chain couples TRBV5-6 to TRBJ2-3; 7 bases are a match to TRBD2. The CDR3 spans 17 residues. Germline trimming cut 6 bases from V and 0 bases from J; bases unmatched to any gene: 13. The germline V gene encodes CDR1 SGHDT and CDR2 YYEEEE.